The rows below give T cell receptor beta chains drawn from one sample of a study of T cells in Graves' hyperthyroidism and ophthalmopathy. Each CDR3 protein gets one entry after TCRdb re-called the multiplex PCR reads with MiXCR. The repertoire has 250,000 to 300,000 distinct CDR3 sequences, around 15% of them found once; the top ten carry around 30%. The sample comprised blood. All receptors derive from a woman aged 50 to 60 with Graves' hyperthyroidism that later progressed to Graves' ophthalmopathy. Each CDR3 is given with its conserved first and last residue. Fields, in order: V gene, D gene, clone size, CDR3 length, J gene, CDR3 protein, CDR3 DNA. The D gene is left open where the match is weak. Not all rows give a size; the values are once, few, many and, for expanded clones, a class.

V: TRBV2; D: NA; size: NA; length: 14; J: TRBJ1-2; CDR3: CASSESTPQDGYTF; DNA: TGTGCCAGCAGTGAGAGCACACCGCAGGATGGCTACACCTTC
V: TRBV10-2; D: NA; size: NA; length: 14; J: TRBJ2-7; CDR3: CASSESVRSYEQYF; DNA: TGCGCCAGCAGTGAGTCGGTAAGGTCCTACGAGCAGTACTTC
V: TRBV30; D: TRBD1; size: many; length: 11; J: TRBJ1-1; CDR3: CAWSTPGQPFF; DNA: TGTGCCTGGAGCACCCCGGGACAGCCTTTCTTT
V: TRBV6-1; D: NA; size: many; length: 12; J: TRBJ2-1; CDR3: CASSHVEDEQFF; DNA: TGTGCCAGCAGTCATGTAGAGGATGAGCAGTTCTTC
V: TRBV27; D: NA; size: many; length: 14; J: TRBJ2-5; CDR3: CASSFSGQGETQYF; DNA: TGTGCCAGCAGTTTCTCCGGACAAGGAGAGACCCAGTACTTC
V: TRBV11-2; D: TRBD1; size: many; length: 13; J: TRBJ2-7; CDR3: CASSLGTGLEQYF; DNA: TGTGCCAGCAGCTTAGGGACAGGCTTGGAGCAGTACTTC
V: TRBV6-1; D: TRBD1; size: many; length: 16; J: TRBJ1-1; CDR3: CASSLGQGAGNTEAFF; DNA: TGTGCCAGCAGTTTGGGACAGGGGGCGGGGAACACTGAAGCTTTCTTT
V: TRBV3-1; D: TRBD2; size: NA; length: 15; J: TRBJ2-1; CDR3: CASSHRTSGIDEQFF; DNA: TGTGCCAGCAGCCATCGGACTAGCGGGATAGATGAGCAGTTCTTC
V: TRBV30; D: TRBD1; size: many; length: 13; J: TRBJ2-7; CDR3: CTWEDRGLSEQYF; DNA: TGTACCTGGGAGGACAGGGGGCTGTCAGAGCAGTACTTC
V: TRBV12-5; D: TRBD2; size: many; length: 17; J: TRBJ2-7; CDR3: CASGLVGTSGATYEQYF; DNA: TGTGCTAGTGGTTTGGTAGGGACTAGCGGGGCGACCTACGAGCAGTACTTC
V: TRBV20-1; D: NA; size: many; length: 14; J: TRBJ1-1; CDR3: CSARTGAVNTEAFF; DNA: TGCAGTGCTAGAACGGGGGCCGTGAACACTGAAGCTTTCTTT
V: TRBV15; D: NA; size: few; length: 19; J: TRBJ2-6; CDR3: CATSRDLGQRVSGANVLTF; DNA: TGTGCCACCAGCAGAGACTTAGGACAGCGAGTCTCTGGGGCCAACGTCCTGACTTTC
V: TRBV5-1; D: NA; size: many; length: 14; J: TRBJ2-2; CDR3: CASSPQGETGELFF; DNA: TGCGCCAGCAGCCCCCAAGGGGAGACCGGGGAGCTGTTTTTT
V: TRBV28; D: NA; size: many; length: 14; J: TRBJ2-1; CDR3: CASSLLQGKGEQFF; DNA: TGTGCCAGCAGTTTGTTGCAGGGAAAGGGTGAGCAGTTCTTC
V: TRBV7-9; D: TRBD1; size: few; length: 12; J: TRBJ1-1; CDR3: CATDRGRTEAFF; DNA: TGTGCCACCGACAGGGGGAGGACTGAAGCTTTCTTT
V: TRBV10-3; D: NA; size: many; length: 15; J: TRBJ1-2; CDR3: CAIRASVLLNYGYTF; DNA: TGTGCCATCAGAGCATCGGTCCTACTTAACTATGGCTACACCTTC
V: TRBV6-2/TRBV6-3; D: NA; size: NA; length: 13; J: TRBJ2-6; CDR3: CASIRPGANVLTF; DNA: TGTGCCAGCATTCGGCCTGGGGCCAACGTCCTGACTTTC
V: TRBV20-1; D: NA; size: NA; length: 13; J: TRBJ2-5; CDR3: CSASLARQETQYF; DNA: TGCAGTGCTAGTTTGGCTAGGCAAGAGACCCAGTACTTC
V: TRBV12-3/TRBV12-4; D: NA; size: once; length: 15; J: TRBJ1-5; CDR3: CASRPPPGGAQPQHF; DNA: TGTGCCAGCAGACCACCGCCGGGGGGGGCTCAGCCCCAGCATTTT
V: TRBV3-1; D: TRBD1; size: few; length: 15; J: TRBJ1-1; CDR3: CASSQGGQGGFEAFF; DNA: TGTGCCAGCAGCCAAGGGGGGCAGGGGGGGTTTGAAGCTTTCTTT
V: TRBV6-1; D: TRBD1; size: many; length: 16; J: TRBJ1-1; CDR3: CASRVSWGQGDTEAFF; DNA: TGTGCCAGCAGGGTGTCATGGGGACAGGGGGACACTGAAGCTTTCTTT
V: TRBV6-1; D: TRBD1; size: many; length: 12; J: TRBJ1-5; CDR3: CASRQGDQPQHF; DNA: TGTGCCAGCAGACAGGGGGATCAGCCCCAGCATTTT
V: TRBV18; D: NA; size: many; length: 13; J: TRBJ2-5; CDR3: CASSPPEGETQYF; DNA: TGTGCCAGCTCACCACCGGAGGGAGAGACCCAGTACTTC
V: TRBV19; D: NA; size: NA; length: 17; J: TRBJ2-1; CDR3: CASSIGAHRNEYNEQFF; DNA: TGTGCCAGTAGTATAGGGGCACACCGCAACGAGTACAATGAGCAGTTCTTC
V: TRBV27; D: NA; size: many; length: 12; J: TRBJ1-5; CDR3: CASRSGHQPQHF; DNA: TGTGCCAGCAGAAGTGGCCATCAGCCCCAGCATTTT
V: TRBV7-9; D: TRBD1; size: many; length: 13; J: TRBJ2-7; CDR3: CASSLDRVYEQYF; DNA: TGTGCCAGCAGCTTGGACAGGGTTTACGAGCAGTACTTC
V: TRBV11-2; D: TRBD2; size: many; length: 15; J: TRBJ2-3; CDR3: CASSSSGRGVDTQYF; DNA: TGTGCCAGCAGCTCTAGCGGGAGAGGCGTAGATACGCAGTATTTT
V: TRBV14; D: TRBD2; size: few; length: 16; J: TRBJ2-7; CDR3: CASSRTILAGPYEQYF; DNA: TGTGCCAGCAGCCGAACCATACTAGCGGGGCCCTACGAGCAGTACTTC
V: TRBV6-6; D: NA; size: many; length: 17; J: TRBJ1-3; CDR3: CASSYSSGAHSGNTIYF; DNA: TGTGCCAGCAGTTACTCGTCGGGGGCTCACTCTGGAAACACCATATATTTT
V: TRBV9; D: TRBD2; size: NA; length: 16; J: TRBJ2-2; CDR3: CASSVVTSANTGELFF; DNA: TGTGCCAGCAGCGTAGTGACTAGCGCGAACACCGGGGAGCTGTTTTTT
V: TRBV5-1; D: NA; size: few; length: 13; J: TRBJ1-2; CDR3: CASSLQEAGGYTF; DNA: TGCGCCAGCAGCTTGCAAGAAGCGGGTGGCTACACCTTC
V: TRBV19; D: NA; size: NA; length: 14; J: TRBJ2-7; CDR3: CASSILGGEYEQYF; DNA: TGTGCCAGTAGTATACTTGGGGGCGAGTACGAGCAGTACTTC
V: TRBV5-1; D: TRBD1; size: few; length: 17; J: TRBJ2-5; CDR3: CASSPLPGQGKQETQYF; DNA: TGCGCCAGCAGCCCACTCCCGGGACAGGGAAAACAAGAGACCCAGTACTTC
V: TRBV3-1; D: TRBD2; size: NA; length: 16; J: TRBJ2-2; CDR3: CASRPREAGNTGELFF; DNA: TGTGCCAGCAGGCCCCGGGAGGCCGGGAACACCGGGGAGCTGTTTTTT
V: TRBV28; D: NA; size: many; length: 13; J: TRBJ1-5; CDR3: CASIAGPGQPQHF; DNA: TGTGCCAGCATCGCGGGGCCTGGTCAGCCCCAGCATTTT
V: TRBV20-1; D: TRBD2; size: many; length: 15; J: TRBJ2-1; CDR3: CSARRLAGASNEQFF; DNA: TGCAGTGCTAGGCGACTAGCGGGAGCCTCCAATGAGCAGTTCTTC
V: TRBV2; D: NA; size: many; length: 13; J: TRBJ2-7; CDR3: CASKWDDGYEQYF; DNA: TGTGCCAGCAAATGGGACGACGGCTACGAACAGTACTTC
V: TRBV18; D: TRBD1; size: many; length: 15; J: TRBJ2-2; CDR3: CASSPTGGFTGELFF; DNA: TGTGCCAGCTCACCGACAGGGGGCTTCACCGGGGAGCTGTTTTTT
V: TRBV5-6; D: NA; size: many; length: 14; J: TRBJ2-1; CDR3: CASSLGDGDNEQFF; DNA: TGTGCCAGCAGCTTGGGGGACGGCGACAATGAGCAGTTCTTC
V: TRBV6-1; D: NA; size: few; length: 15; J: TRBJ2-1; CDR3: CASSGGGGHYNEQFF; DNA: TGTGCCAGCAGCGGGGGAGGGGGGCACTACAATGAGCAGTTCTTC
V: TRBV28; D: TRBD2; size: many; length: 13; J: TRBJ2-7; CDR3: CASSTGVSGGQYF; DNA: TGTGCCAGCAGTACCGGGGTATCGGGAGGGCAGTACTTC
V: TRBV6-1; D: NA; size: NA; length: 15; J: TRBJ1-3; CDR3: CASSATGSSGNTIYF; DNA: TGTGCCAGCAGTGCCACAGGGAGCTCTGGAAACACCATATATTTT
V: TRBV6-5; D: NA; size: NA; length: 16; J: TRBJ1-5; CDR3: CASSYTGQGFNQPQHF; DNA: TGTGCCAGCAGTTACACGGGTCAGGGGTTTAATCAGCCCCAGCATTTT
V: TRBV28; D: TRBD1; size: many; length: 17; J: TRBJ2-2; CDR3: CASSPFLGTGVHGELFF; DNA: TGTGCCAGCAGCCCATTCCTCGGGACAGGGGTTCACGGGGAGCTGTTTTTT
V: TRBV20-1; D: NA; size: many; length: 18; J: TRBJ1-5; CDR3: CSASPPGLNIRSNQPQHF; DNA: TGCAGTGCGTCCCCTCCGGGCCTCAATATTCGTAGCAATCAGCCCCAGCATTTT
V: TRBV2; D: TRBD2; size: NA; length: 15; J: TRBJ2-1; CDR3: CASSWGGGLAGEQFF; DNA: TGTGCCAGCAGTTGGGGCGGGGGACTAGCAGGTGAGCAGTTCTTC
V: TRBV28; D: NA; size: many; length: 12; J: TRBJ1-1; CDR3: CATGDLNTEAFF; DNA: TGTGCCACCGGGGACTTGAACACTGAAGCTTTCTTT
V: TRBV9; D: TRBD1; size: NA; length: 15; J: TRBJ1-6; CDR3: CASSVQGAGNSPLHF; DNA: TGTGCCAGCAGCGTACAGGGGGCTGGGAATTCACCCCTCCACTTT
V: TRBV10-3; D: NA; size: many; length: 14; J: TRBJ2-2; CDR3: CAISPTGYTGELFF; DNA: TGTGCCATCAGCCCGACAGGTTACACCGGGGAGCTGTTTTTT
V: TRBV7-6; D: TRBD1; size: NA; length: 16; J: TRBJ1-3; CDR3: CASSLSGTGTGNTIYF; DNA: TGTGCCAGCAGCTTATCCGGGACAGGCACAGGGAACACCATATATTTT